The clone carrying this T cell receptor beta chain appeared a single time. The sample comes from a study of blood T cell repertoires in COVID-19. Background on the study: The study drew acute and convalescent COVID-19 samples from the United States, Italy and Spain. PBMCs, B-cell-depleted T cells, or T cells were the source of the cDNA or gDNA that made up the material.

Per germline, CDR1 SNHLY and CDR2 FYNNEI. The CDR3 has 11 residues. Trimming at V came to 8 bases and at J to 4 bases, leaving 2 bases not matched to a gene. The repertoire was sequenced with immunoSEQ multiplex PCR; TCRdb's copy has only in-frame clones and lacks some. Among about 370,000 clones listed, roughly nine tenths were seen once. The sequence derives from a middle-aged woman who had been exposed to COVID-19. This chain joins TRBV2 and TRBJ2-7, with 7 nucleotides matching TRBD1. The sequenced sample was PBMCs or T cells enriched from blood (not recorded which). The CDR3 region has the DNA TGTGCCAGCGGGACAGATTACGAGCAGTACTTC. It codes for CASGTDYEQYF.